Listed below are T cell receptor beta chains from one sample, sequenced in a study of cytomegalovirus exposure and HLA in healthy donors. Assay: immunoSEQ multiplex PCR; the TCRdb copy retains only in-frame clones and omits some. The sample lists about 200,000 clones, over 65% occurring once. Material: PBMCs. The receptors stem from a woman between 18 and 30 years old in good health and CMV-seronegative. The CDR3 runs from the conserved cysteine through the conserved F or W. D genes are given only for firm matches. The listing skips clone size in some rows; elsewhere it reads once, few, many or a size class.

v_call	clone_size	d_call	j_call	cdr3_aa	cdr3_nt
TRBV19	few	-	TRBJ2-3	CASRLGSTDTQYF	TGTGCCAGTCGGCTGGGGAGCACAGATACGCAGTATTTT
TRBV28	-	-	TRBJ2-7	CASSPLLVRGYEQYF	TGTGCCAGCAGTCCACTTCTAGTACGGGGCTACGAGCAGTACTTC
TRBV19	-	-	TRBJ2-7	CASSDWAGDSYEQYF	TGTGCCAGTAGTGACTGGGCAGGGGACTCCTACGAGCAGTACTTC
TRBV19	once	TRBD1	TRBJ2-7	CASSVRTGPSYEQYF	TGTGCCAGTAGTGTAAGGACAGGGCCCTCCTACGAGCAGTACTTC
TRBV6-6	-	TRBD2	TRBJ2-5	CASSSVAGAMKETQYF	TGTGCCAGCAGTTCCGTGGCGGGAGCTATGAAAGAGACCCAGTACTTC
TRBV7-8	-	-	TRBJ1-2	CASSARDTTYGYTF	TGTGCCAGCAGCGCCCGGGACACTACCTATGGCTACACCTTC
TRBV30	-	-	TRBJ1-6	CAWRSPPANSPLHF	TGTGCCTGGAGGAGCCCCCCGGCTAATTCACCCCTCCACTTT
TRBV2	-	-	TRBJ1-5	CASSEVRQGSQPQHF	TGTGCCAGCAGTGAAGTACGGCAGGGAAGTCAGCCCCAGCATTTT
TRBV18	-	TRBD1	TRBJ2-7	CASSPSDRAEQYF	TGTGCCAGCTCACCAAGTGACAGGGCCGAGCAGTACTTC
TRBV18	-	TRBD1	TRBJ2-7	CASSPIGTGDEQYF	TGTGCCAGCTCACCAATAGGGACAGGGGACGAGCAGTACTTC
TRBV5-1	-	TRBD1	TRBJ1-2	CASSSEGQGARGYTF	TGCGCCAGCAGTTCCGAGGGACAGGGGGCTAGGGGCTACACCTTC
TRBV29-1	-	TRBD1	TRBJ2-5	CSVRDRGETQYF	TGCAGCGTTCGGGACAGGGGAGAGACCCAGTACTTC
TRBV19	-	-	TRBJ2-7	CASSMGVQHYEQYF	TGTGCCAGTAGTATGGGAGTCCAACACTACGAGCAGTACTTC
TRBV10-3	-	TRBD1	TRBJ1-3	CAIIGTGDARNTIYF	TGTGCCATCATTGGGACAGGGGATGCGCGGAACACCATATATTTT
TRBV29-1	-	TRBD1	TRBJ2-1	CSVEDRVGQFF	TGCAGCGTTGAGGACAGGGTAGGGCAGTTCTTC
TRBV7-3	-	TRBD1	TRBJ1-1	CASSPGTGGFGTEAFF	TGTGCCAGCAGCCCAGGGACAGGGGGATTCGGCACTGAAGCTTTCTTT
TRBV2	-	-	TRBJ2-7	CASRGQLYEQYF	TGTGCCAGCAGGGGACAACTCTACGAGCAGTACTTC
TRBV5-1	-	TRBD1	TRBJ1-1	CASSWGQPTTEAFF	TGCGCCAGCAGCTGGGGACAGCCGACCACTGAAGCTTTCTTT
TRBV29-1	-	-	TRBJ1-1	CSVRQGAGNTEAFF	TGCAGCGTCCGACAAGGGGCAGGGAACACTGAAGCTTTCTTT
TRBV30	-	-	TRBJ1-2	CAWSGASYSYRDYGYTF	TGTGCCTGGAGTGGAGCCTCTTACAGCTACCGGGACTATGGCTACACCTTC
TRBV5-1	medium-sized	TRBD1	TRBJ2-1	CASSQGQESYNEQFF	TGCGCCAGCAGCCAGGGACAGGAGTCCTACAATGAGCAGTTCTTC
TRBV30	few	-	TRBJ1-3	CAWSVGGGRGNTIYF	TGTGCCTGGAGTGTCGGGGGTGGCAGGGGAAACACCATATATTTT
TRBV5-4	-	-	TRBJ1-2	CASSFPTDNYGYTF	TGTGCCAGCAGCTTCCCCACAGATAACTATGGCTACACCTTC
TRBV2	-	TRBD1	TRBJ1-5	CASEGQGNQPQHF	TGTGCCAGCGAAGGACAGGGCAATCAGCCCCAGCATTTT
TRBV4-2	-	TRBD2	TRBJ2-7	CASSRIEGSGSHEQYF	TGTGCCAGCAGCCGGATCGAGGGTAGCGGGAGTCACGAGCAGTACTTC
TRBV27	-	-	TRBJ1-5	CASRHLGNNQPQHF	TGTGCCAGCAGACATTTGGGAAACAATCAGCCCCAGCATTTT
TRBV10-2	-	TRBD2	TRBJ2-2	CASREREGTGELFF	TGCGCCAGCAGGGAGCGGGAGGGGACCGGGGAGCTGTTTTTT
TRBV5-1	-	TRBD1	TRBJ1-3	CASSAQGADGGNTIYF	TGCGCCAGCAGCGCACAGGGGGCGGATGGTGGAAACACCATATATTTT
TRBV6-1	-	-	TRBJ1-2	CASSEARGEGYTF	TGTGCCAGCAGTGAAGCTCGCGGGGAAGGCTACACCTTC
TRBV5-1	-	TRBD1	TRBJ2-7	CASSVGQGAAYEQYF	TGCGCCAGCAGCGTTGGACAGGGGGCTGCCTACGAGCAGTACTTC
TRBV4-1	-	-	TRBJ2-4	CASSPFQGLAKNIQYF	TGCGCCAGCAGCCCCTTTCAGGGGTTAGCCAAAAACATTCAGTACTTC
TRBV27	-	TRBD1	TRBJ2-3	CASSLGARTGGTDTQYF	TGTGCCAGCAGTTTAGGCGCCCGGACAGGGGGGACAGATACGCAGTATTTT
TRBV5-1	-	TRBD2	TRBJ2-7	CASSLWTSGIGEQYF	TGCGCCAGCAGCTTATGGACTAGCGGGATCGGAGAGCAGTACTTC
TRBV4-1	few	-	TRBJ1-2	CASSQYEKKGYTF	TGCGCCAGCAGCCAGTATGAGAAGAAGGGCTACACCTTC
TRBV27	-	-	TRBJ2-7	CASSLGIGSYEQYF	TGTGCCAGCAGTTTGGGGATTGGCTCCTACGAGCAGTACTTC
TRBV4-2	few	TRBD2	TRBJ2-6	CASSQGEGETGANVLTF	TGTGCCAGCAGCCAAGGGGAGGGCGAGACTGGGGCCAACGTCCTGACTTTC
TRBV7-8	once	-	TRBJ2-7	CASSLDRSAEQYF	TGTGCCAGCAGCTTAGACCGGTCCGCCGAGCAGTACTTC
TRBV29-1	-	-	TRBJ1-2	CSVEGGGTGANYGYTF	TGCAGCGTTGAAGGAGGGGGGACCGGAGCTAACTATGGCTACACCTTC
TRBV18	-	-	TRBJ1-2	CASSPSEEPYGYTF	TGTGCCAGCTCACCAAGTGAGGAGCCCTATGGCTACACCTTC
TRBV11-3	-	-	TRBJ2-3	CASSLGDPTDTQYF	TGTGCCAGCAGCTTAGGGGATCCCACAGATACGCAGTATTTT
TRBV11-2	-	-	TRBJ2-7	CASSLVRRLAYEQYF	TGTGCCAGCAGCTTAGTTCGCAGGCTCGCCTACGAGCAGTACTTC
TRBV6-1	medium-sized	-	TRBJ1-5	CASLRDRNQPQHF	TGTGCCAGCCTCCGGGACCGAAATCAGCCCCAGCATTTT
TRBV7-2	few	TRBD1	TRBJ1-5	CASSLRPDRAQHF	TGTGCCAGCAGCTTACGCCCAGACAGGGCCCAGCATTTT
TRBV28	-	-	TRBJ2-1	CASSYLAGSVNEQFF	TGTGCCAGCAGTTACCTAGCAGGAAGTGTCAATGAGCAGTTCTTC
TRBV19	-	-	TRBJ1-2	CASTNRAAYHGYTF	TGTGCCAGTACCAACAGGGCAGCTTATCATGGCTACACCTTC
TRBV27	-	-	TRBJ1-2	CASSRRGGRGGYTF	TGTGCCAGCAGCCGTCGAGGGGGGCGGGGTGGCTACACCTTC
TRBV27	-	-	TRBJ2-5	CASTLYPGAQETQYF	TGTGCCAGCACCCTATACCCCGGGGCGCAAGAGACCCAGTACTTC
TRBV6-5	-	-	TRBJ1-6	CASRPGTYNSPLHF	TGTGCCAGCAGACCCGGGACTTACAATTCACCCCTCCACTTT
TRBV7-3	-	TRBD2	TRBJ2-2	CASSSSGVTGELFF	TGTGCCAGCAGCTCTAGCGGGGTGACCGGGGAGCTGTTTTTT
TRBV11-2	-	-	TRBJ1-1	CASSLYKQNTEAFF	TGTGCCAGCAGCTTATATAAGCAGAACACTGAAGCTTTCTTT
TRBV11-2	-	TRBD1	TRBJ2-7	CASRPPGQGNYEQYF	TGTGCCAGCAGGCCTCCGGGACAGGGGAACTACGAGCAGTACTTC
TRBV2	few	-	TRBJ1-2	CASRHRENYGYTF	TGTGCCAGCAGGCACAGGGAGAACTATGGCTACACCTTC
TRBV9	-	-	TRBJ2-3	CASSAHSSTDTQYF	TGTGCCAGCAGCGCCCACTCCAGCACAGATACGCAGTATTTT
TRBV5-1	-	TRBD1	TRBJ2-1	CASSLGQGFANEQFF	TGCGCCAGCAGCTTGGGACAGGGGTTTGCAAATGAGCAGTTCTTC
TRBV19	-	-	TRBJ2-1	CASSRPGAYNEQFF	TGTGCCAGTAGTAGACCAGGGGCCTACAATGAGCAGTTCTTC
TRBV19	-	TRBD1	TRBJ1-5	CASSTRQGLGNQPQHF	TGTGCCAGTAGTACGCGACAGGGATTAGGGAATCAGCCCCAGCATTTT
TRBV9	-	-	TRBJ2-1	CASSVNFENEQFF	TGTGCCAGCAGCGTAAACTTTGAGAATGAGCAGTTCTTC